This T cell receptor beta chain is from a study of cytomegalovirus exposure and HLA in healthy donors. Study observations and caveats: Earlier analysis found most TCR beta V segments productive about 87% or about 30% of the time.

Missing from this donor's record is the CMV serostatus. PCR was performed using 60 Vbeta and 13 Jbeta primers. Using immunoSEQ multiplex PCR, the repertoire was profiled, and TCRdb retains in-frame clones only, with some absent. This table has about 150,000 clones, roughly 83% appearing once. As for this clone: The target antigen is unknown.

This clonotype originated in a human donor in good health. The sequencing input was PBMCs.

CDR3 protein: CASSLGLAVDEQYF. CDR3 DNA sequence: TGTGCCAGTAGCCTGGGACTAGCGGTGGACGAGCAGTACTTC. The chain carries TRBV19 and TRBJ2-7; 11 bases align to TRBD2. Germline CDR1 and CDR2: LNHDA and SQIVND (reference sequence). V lost 6 bases to trimming and J lost 5 bases; unmatched junction nucleotides: 6. The CDR3 consists of 14 residues.